This T cell receptor (beta chain) stems from a study of cytomegalovirus exposure and HLA in healthy donors. It was with 60 Vbeta and 13 Jbeta primers that the PCR ran. Sequenced by immunoSEQ multiplex PCR; TCRdb stores in-frame clones only, minus some. The sample contains about 190,000 clones, approximately 82% of which appear only once. The CDR3 sequence is 14 residues long. V gave up 5 bases and J gave up 3 bases, with 14 bases separating them. Looked up from germline, CDR1 is SGHVS and CDR2 is FNYEAQ. The receptor was derived from a man in his forties in good health and CMV-seropositive. The V call is TRBV7-6, the J call TRBJ2-7, with D uncertain. What was sequenced was PBMCs. In DNA, the CDR3 is TGTGCCAGCAGCAAAACGAACAGCCTCTACGAGCAGTACTTC. It specifies CASSKTNSLYEQYF.